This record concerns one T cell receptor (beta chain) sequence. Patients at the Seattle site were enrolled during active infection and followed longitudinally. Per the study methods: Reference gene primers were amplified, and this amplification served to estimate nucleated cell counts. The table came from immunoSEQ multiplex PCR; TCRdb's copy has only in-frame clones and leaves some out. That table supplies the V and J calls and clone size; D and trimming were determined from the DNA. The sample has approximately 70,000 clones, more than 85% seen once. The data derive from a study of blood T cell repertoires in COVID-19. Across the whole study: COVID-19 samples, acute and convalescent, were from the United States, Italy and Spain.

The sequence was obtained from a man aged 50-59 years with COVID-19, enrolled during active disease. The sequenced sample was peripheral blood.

CDR3 protein: CASSPRGLNYGYTF. As DNA, the CDR3 is TGTGCCAGCTCACCACGGGGACTGAATTATGGCTACACCTTC. This chain joins TRBV18 and TRBJ1-2; a weak D match, TRBD1 (5 bases). CDR1 is KGHSH, CDR2 LQKENI, per germline. This CDR3 contains 14 residues. The V gene lost 1 base and the J gene lost 5 bases, with 11 bases spanning the gap. The full variable domain, its missing parts supplied by reference TRBV18 and TRBJ1-2, is NAGVMQNPRHLVRRRGQEARLRCSPMKGHSHVYWYRQLPEEGLKFMVYLQKENIIDESGMPKERFSAEFPKEGPSILRIQQVVRGDSAAYFCASSPRGLNYGYTFGSGTRLTVV.